Here is one T cell receptor (beta chain) with its context. What it binds is not known. The data originate from a study of human T cells and chemical hapten exposure. Findings and caveats of the study: DPC sensitization produced no change in TCRs with frequency above 1 in 1000.

Via MiXCR, TCRdb re-called the RACE reads, giving one row per CDR3 protein. The repertoire includes roughly 130,000 distinct CDR3 sequences, approximately 9% of them detected once, and roughly 1.6% sits in the top ten. Time point noted: healthy volunteer bleed at 2 weeks. Someone pulled total RNA out of unfractionated whole blood. This receptor was taken from a male donor in good health. Some clones in this sample may be carry-over from other donors' samples. Material: whole blood.

CDR3 sequence (DNA): TGTGCCAGCAGCCTGGGACGGACTGGGGCCAACGTCCTGACTTTC. Translating gives CASSLGRTGANVLTF. This chain uses TRBV7-6 with TRBJ2-6, with D possibly called TRBD1 or TRBD2 (5 bases each). The V end lost 5 bases, the J end lost 2 bases, and 10 bases lay between the germline ends. CDR3 length equals 15 residues. The germline gives CDR1 SGHVS, CDR2 FNYEAQ.